The 20 T cell receptor beta chains below were found in one sample sequenced in a study of blood T cell repertoires in COVID-19. Repertoires were generated with immunoSEQ multiplex PCR, while TCRdb's copy carries only in-frame clones and drops some. The profile covers 84,000 or so clones, with approximately 82% appearing a single time and approximately 1.2% taken by the ten largest. Sequencing was carried out using peripheral blood. The source of these receptors is a woman of 80 years or more with acute or convalescent COVID-19.

DNA of the CDR3: TGTGCCAGCAGCTTGGAACAGGGGATATTGAACACTGAAGCTTTCTTT. As protein: CASSLEQGILNTEAFF. The chain links TRBV5-4 to TRBJ1-1, with TRBD1 matching 7 bases. The CDR3 is 16 amino acids. Losses at the gene ends were 0 bases for V and 0 bases for J; bases not matched to a gene: 5. The germline V gene encodes CDR1 SGHNT and CDR2 YYREEE (reference sequence).

The chain has TRBV5-4 and TRBJ1-1; no reliable D call. Trimming stripped 4 bases from V and 3 bases from J, with 13 bases between. Germline V CDR1 and CDR2: SGHNT, YYREEE (reference sequence). This CDR3 has 14 amino acids. This CDR3 is CASSREASYTEAFF. The CDR3 DNA reads as TGTGCCAGCAGCCGCGAGGCCAGTTACACTGAAGCTTTCTTT.

V usage is TRBV28 and J usage is TRBJ2-2; no definite D call. Germline values: CDR1 MDHEN, CDR2 SYDVKM. CDR3 length: 13 residues. The V end lost 6 bases, the J end lost 5 bases, and 10 bases lay between the germline ends. CDR3 region: CASSRFRTGELFF. In nucleotides, the CDR3 is TGTGCCAGCAGCCGGTTCAGGACCGGGGAGCTGTTTTTT.

The rearrangement links TRBV9 to TRBJ2-5; D may be TRBD2 (6 bases). Germline V CDR1 and CDR2: SGDLS, YYNGEE. Deletions cut 3 bases from V and 5 bases from J, with 17 bases between. This CDR3 contains 15 residues. The CDR3 DNA is TGTGCCAGCAGCGCCGCCCTTCTAGGGAGGGAGACCCAGTACTTC. This gives the protein CASSAALLGRETQYF.

This clone showed up just once. This chain links TRBV5-1 with TRBJ2-4; D is ambiguous. Germline V gene lookup returns CDR1 SGHRS and CDR2 YFSETQ. Between the trimmed V and J ends, which lost 0 bases and 2 bases, there was a span of 6 bases. The CDR3 covers 14 residues. CDR3 protein: CASSLDGSKNIQYF. The CDR3 DNA reads as TGCGCCAGCAGCTTGGACGGGTCCAAAAACATTCAGTACTTC.

The chain carries TRBV6-6 and TRBJ2-3, with 8 bases aligning to TRBD2. The V segment lost 11 bases and the J segment 4 bases; nucleotides outside the gene matches: 8. CDR1 is MNHNY and CDR2 is SVGAGI in the germline V gene (reference sequence). There are 13 residues in the CDR3. DNA for the CDR3: TGTGCCTGCCGGGGGGGCACCGCAGATACGCAGTATTTT. The encoded protein is CACRGGTADTQYF.

V usage is TRBV5-1 and J usage is TRBJ2-1; 11 bases fit TRBD2. This CDR3 spans 16 amino acids. J gave up 6 bases and V 4 bases, and 9 bases lay outside the gene matches. Germline CDR1 reads SGHRS; CDR2 reads YFSETQ. Here the CDR3 DNA reads TGCGCCAGCAGCCCTCTGGTAGCGGGGGGGTTCAATGAGCAGTTCTTC. Translated, it gives CASSPLVAGGFNEQFF.

The chain combines TRBV25-1 with TRBJ2-3, with 11 bases that match TRBD1. Germline values: CDR1 MGHDK, CDR2 SYGVNS. The junction had 8 bases not matched to a gene; V was cut back by 8 bases and J by 4 bases. The CDR3 sequence is 15 residues long. The CDR3 here is CASRYGTGGPDTQYF. In nucleotides, the CDR3 is TGTGCCAGCCGCTACGGGACAGGGGGGCCAGATACGCAGTATTTT.

The chain is built from TRBV9 and TRBJ2-1; D might be TRBD2 (6 bases). CDR1 is SGDLS, CDR2 YYNGEE, per germline. V lost 3 bases and J lost 0, with 19 bases in between. The CDR3 is 18 residues long. CDR3 sequence (DNA): TGTGCCAGCAGCGGCAACCCGGGGACTGTGTACTCCTACAATGAGCAGTTCTTC. Its translation is CASSGNPGTVYSYNEQFF.

This sequence joins TRBV5-1 and TRBJ2-3; D perhaps matches TRBD2 (6 bases). Germline V lookup: CDR1 SGHRS, CDR2 YFSETQ. The V and J ends lost 5 bases and 2 bases respectively, with 9 bases between them. This CDR3 is built from 13 residues. The CDR3 coding sequence is TGCGCCAGCAGGCGGGGAAACACAGATACGCAGTATTTT. It is translated as CASRRGNTDTQYF. The full variable domain, its missing parts supplied by reference TRBV5-1 and TRBJ2-3, is KAGVTQTPRYLIKTRGQQVTLSCSPISGHRSVSWYQQTPGQGLQFLFEYFSETQRNKGNFPGRFSGRQFSNSRSEMNVSTLELGDSALYLCASRRGNTDTQYFGPGTRLTVL.

This sequence joins TRBV7-9 and TRBJ2-3; D perhaps matches TRBD2 (6 bases). Trimming removed 2 bases at V and 0 bases at J, with 12 bases between. The CDR3 is 16 amino acids. CDR1 and CDR2 from the germline V gene are SEHNR and FQNEAQ (reference sequence). The CDR3 sequence is CASSLLGSGSTDTQYF. CDR3 DNA: TGTGCCAGCAGCTTACTCGGGAGCGGGAGCACAGATACGCAGTATTTT.

V gene TRBV28 combines with J gene TRBJ1-1, with 10 bases that match TRBD1. The CDR3 extends over 13 amino acids. Losses at the gene ends were 3 bases for V and 6 bases for J; bases not matched to a gene: 1. Germline V CDR1 and CDR2: MDHEN, SYDVKM. The CDR3 loop is CASSLTGGPEAFF. CDR3 DNA: TGTGCCAGCAGTTTGACAGGGGGCCCTGAAGCTTTCTTT. Using reference TRBV28 and TRBJ1-1 for the parts outside the CDR3, the full variable domain is DVKVTQSSRYLVKRTGEKVFLECVQDMDHENMFWYRQDPGLGLRLIYFSYDVKMKEKGDIPEGYSVSREKKERFSLILESASTNQTSMYLCASSLTGGPEAFFGQGTRLTVV.

The V call is TRBV28, the J call TRBJ2-1; D is possibly TRBD2 (5 bases). Germline-derived CDR1 and CDR2 are MDHEN and SYDVKM. CDR3 size: 13 residues. V lost 6 bases and J 7 bases, leaving 13 bases between the germline ends. The CDR3 is CASSQTRGNEQFF. The CDR3 bases are TGTGCCAGCAGCCAAACTAGAGGGAATGAGCAGTTCTTC.

V is TRBV13 and J is TRBJ2-3, with 7 nucleotides matching TRBD1. Germline values: CDR1 PRHDT, CDR2 FYEKMQ (reference sequence). This CDR3 contains 14 residues. J was trimmed by 4 bases and V by 0 bases; bases with no gene match: 1. The CDR3 loop reads CASSLGGGSDTQYF. For the CDR3, the DNA is TGTGCCAGCAGCTTAGGAGGGGGCTCAGATACGCAGTATTTT. The full variable domain, completed using reference TRBV13 and TRBJ2-3, is AAGVIQSPRHLIKEKRETATLKCYPIPRHDTVYWYQQGPGQDPQFLISFYEKMQSDKGSIPDRFSAQQFSDYHSELNMSSLELGDSALYFCASSLGGGSDTQYFGPGTRLTVL.

The chain combines TRBV28 with TRBJ2-7; 7 bases are shared with TRBD2. J gave up 0 bases and V 4 bases, and 6 bases lay outside the gene matches. Germline loops: CDR1 MDHEN, CDR2 SYDVKM. The CDR3 is made up of 15 amino acids. The CDR3 region is CASSSLAAYSYEQYF. CDR3 nucleotide sequence: TGTGCCAGCAGTTCTCTAGCGGCCTACTCCTACGAGCAGTACTTC.

The chain has TRBV3-1 (or the pseudogene TRBV3-2) and TRBJ1-3; 9 bases fit TRBD1. This CDR3 is built from 17 residues. V lost 4 bases and J lost 4; bases outside the gene matches: 11. CDR1 and CDR2 (germline): LGHDT, YNNKEL (reference sequence). CDR3: CASSPGTGILSGNTIYF. The CDR3, as DNA: TGTGCCAGCAGCCCCGGGACAGGGATTCTTTCAGGAAACACCATATATTTT.

V gene TRBV5-5 combines with J gene TRBJ1-5; a possible D gene is TRBD1 (5 bases). CDR3 length equals 15 residues. Trimming pared 4 bases from V and 0 bases from J, leaving 11 bases between. Per the germline V gene, CDR1 is SGHKS and CDR2 is YYEKEE (reference sequence). The CDR3 nucleotides are TGTGCCAGCAGCCGGACATTATATAGCAATCAGCCCCAGCATTTT. Amino acids: CASSRTLYSNQPQHF.

The rearrangement uses TRBV7-2 and TRBJ1-1, with 7 nucleotides matching TRBD1. With V trimmed by 1 base and J by 0 bases, 11 bases remained unmatched. The CDR3 consists of 18 residues. The germline gives CDR1 SGHTA, CDR2 FQGNSA. This CDR3 is CASSLVARTGNMNTEAFF. DNA for the CDR3: TGTGCCAGCAGCTTAGTAGCCCGGACAGGCAACATGAACACTGAAGCTTTCTTT.

The chain joins TRBV3-1 (or the pseudogene TRBV3-2) to TRBJ2-5; 10 bases fit TRBD2. The CDR3 runs to 17 residues. The V gene's germline CDR1 is LGHDT and CDR2 YNNKEL (reference sequence). Trimming removed 1 base from V and 5 bases from J; junction bases left unmatched: 10. CDR3 coding DNA: TGTGCCAGCAGCCAAGTTGCTAGCGGGGGCCGTGGGGAGACCCAGTACTTC. Amino acid sequence: CASSQVASGGRGETQYF.

The gene calls are TRBV3-1 (or the pseudogene TRBV3-2) and TRBJ2-3, with TRBD2 matching 13 bases. CDR1 is LGHDT and CDR2 is YNNKEL in the germline V gene (reference sequence). The V and J ends lost 3 bases and 3 bases, in that order; junction bases with no gene match: 0. This CDR3 region has 15 residues. CDR3 in amino acids: CASSQTSGGTDTQYF. In DNA form, the CDR3 reads TGTGCCAGCAGCCAGACTAGCGGGGGGACAGATACGCAGTATTTT.